Listed below are T cell receptor beta chains from one sample, sequenced in a study of long-term antiretroviral therapy in people with HIV. The assay was immunoSEQ multiplex PCR, and TCRdb's table has in-frame clones only and misses some. This sample carries some 35,000 clones, roughly four fifths of them seen once, and the ten largest clones take under 7.5%. The sample in question was unsorted PBMCs, obtained 0.6 years after starting antiretroviral therapy. All receptors come from a man between 18 and 35 years old with HIV. The CDR3 runs from the conserved cysteine through the conserved F or W. The D gene is left open where the match is weak. Clone size is not always given. Where it is, it says once, few, many or a class for expanded clones.

>TRBJ2-1|.|TRBV4-3|.
CASSQEFITDNEQFF
TGCGCCAGCAGCCAAGAATTTATAACCGACAATGAGCAGTTCTTC
>TRBJ2-3|.|TRBV4-2|TRBD2
CASSQVSSREGDTQYF
TGTGCCAGCAGCCAAGTCTCTTCGAGGGAGGGTGATACGCAGTATTTT
>TRBJ2-3|.|TRBV10-1|TRBD2
CASSEWGQLGLAGGDTQYF
TGCGCCAGCAGTGAGTGGGGACAGTTGGGACTAGCAGGAGGAGATACGCAGTATTTT
>TRBJ1-1|.|TRBV29-1|.
CSVSTGNTEAFF
TGCAGCGTATCGACAGGGAACACTGAAGCTTTCTTT
>TRBJ1-4|.|TRBV6-4|TRBD1
CATNRDRDEKLFF
TGTGCCACCAACCGGGACAGGGACGAAAAACTGTTTTTT
>TRBJ2-1|.|TRBV10-3|TRBD1
CAISESGQGGYNEQFF
TGTGCCATCAGTGAGTCCGGACAGGGCGGGTACAATGAGCAGTTCTTC
>TRBJ2-3|.|TRBV4-3|TRBD1
CASSHLLDPTGPDTQYF
TGCGCCAGCAGCCACCTACTTGACCCGACAGGGCCAGATACGCAGTATTTT
>TRBJ1-4|.|TRBV19|.
CASSISSANEKLFF
TGTGCCAGTAGTATATCCTCCGCTAATGAAAAACTGTTTTTT
>TRBJ2-1|once|TRBV6-5|TRBD2
CASRLRTSGRAEQFF
TGTGCCAGCAGACTACGGACTAGCGGGAGGGCTGAGCAGTTCTTC
>TRBJ2-6|.|TRBV19|.
CASSVLASLSSGANVLTF
TGTGCCAGTAGTGTCCTAGCATCACTAAGCTCTGGGGCCAACGTCCTGACTTTC
>TRBJ1-5|.|TRBV6-1|.
CASSEGGRGTNQPQHF
TGTGCCAGCAGTGAAGGGGGAAGGGGGACGAATCAGCCCCAGCATTTT
>TRBJ2-1|.|TRBV14|.
CASSQSRTVLNEQFF
TGTGCCAGCAGCCAGTCCCGGACAGTCCTTAATGAGCAGTTCTTC
>TRBJ2-5|.|TRBV4-1|TRBD1
CASSQVGQAETQYF
TGCGCCAGCAGCCAAGTTGGACAGGCGGAGACCCAGTACTTC
>TRBJ2-2|.|TRBV2|TRBD2
CASSGRLAGPGELFF
TGTGCCAGCAGTGGTCGACTAGCGGGGCCCGGGGAGCTGTTTTTT
>TRBJ2-5|.|TRBV6-1|.
CASSDIRSYQETQYF
TGTGCCAGCAGTGATATCCGGTCCTACCAAGAGACCCAGTACTTC
>TRBJ2-3|.|TRBV7-6|.
CASSSLLDTQYF
TGTGCCAGCAGCTCCCTGTTAGATACGCAGTATTTT
>TRBJ2-7|.|TRBV27|.
CASSLTRQRRYEQYF
TGTGCCAGCAGTCTAACGCGACAGAGAAGATACGAGCAGTACTTC
>TRBJ2-2|.|TRBV7-9|TRBD1
CASSSLDRVRDTGELFF
TGTGCCAGCAGCTCCCTGGACAGGGTCCGTGACACCGGGGAGCTGTTTTTT
>TRBJ1-3|.|TRBV28|.
CASRVVSGNTIYF
TGTGCCAGCAGGGTCGTCTCTGGAAACACCATATATTTT
>TRBJ2-1|.|TRBV9|.
CASSVAPSSYNEQFF
TGTGCCAGCAGCGTCGCTCCGAGCTCCTACAATGAGCAGTTCTTC
>TRBJ2-2|.|TRBV5-1|.
CASSPPSGGNTGELFF
TGCGCCAGCAGCCCCCCAAGCGGAGGAAACACCGGGGAGCTGTTTTTT
>TRBJ2-2|.|TRBV7-2|.
CASSLVAGNTGELFF
TGTGCCAGCAGCTTAGTGGCAGGGAACACCGGGGAGCTGTTTTTT
>TRBJ2-5|.|TRBV18|.
CASSPPITLGTQYF
TGTGCCAGCTCACCACCAATAACACTTGGCACCCAGTACTTC
>TRBJ2-7|once|TRBV6-1|TRBD1
CASRGRQGPFSEQYF
TGTGCCAGCAGGGGCCGACAGGGTCCGTTCTCCGAGCAGTACTTC
>TRBJ2-7|.|TRBV30|.
CAWGPKQEPAYEQYF
TGTGCCTGGGGACCGAAACAGGAGCCGGCCTACGAGCAGTACTTC
>TRBJ2-7|.|TRBV7-9|.
CASRRTGGEQYF
TGTGCCAGCAGGCGCACAGGTGGCGAGCAGTACTTC
>TRBJ1-3|.|TRBV5-1|.
CASSLDSRGNTIYF
TGCGCCAGCAGCTTGGATTCCAGGGGTAACACCATATATTTT
>TRBJ2-7|.|TRBV7-2|TRBD2
CASSSGLAMGEQYF
TGTGCCAGCAGCTCGGGACTAGCTATGGGCGAGCAGTACTTC
>TRBJ2-7|.|TRBV6-6|TRBD1
CASSFPGQGPYEQYF
TGTGCCAGCAGTTTTCCGGGACAGGGGCCCTACGAGCAGTACTTC